A single sample gave rise to the 26 T cell receptor beta chains below, sequenced in a study of shared clonotypes between healthy human individuals. Produced via immunoSEQ multiplex PCR; TCRdb's table is partial and in-frame only. The profile shows over a million clones, around 98.5% of them singletons. The specimen was naive CD4+ T cells sorted from blood. Subset in this sample: CD45RA+ positively selected. The receptors come from a man aged 25 to 45 in good health.

This rearrangement joins TRBV6-5 to TRBJ1-1, with D perhaps TRBD1 (6 bases). Deletions cut 0 bases from V and 4 bases from J, with 12 bases between. The germline gives CDR1 MNHEY, CDR2 SVGAGI. The CDR3 sequence is 15 residues long. DNA for the CDR3: TGTGCCAGCAGTTACTCAATCGGCAGGGGCACTGAAGCTTTCTTT. This codes for CASSYSIGRGTEAFF.

This chain uses TRBV9 with TRBJ2-3; 9 positions match TRBD2. V was pared by 0 bases and J by 3 bases, with 8 bases of the junction left unmatched. The CDR3 is 17 residues long. The germline gives CDR1 SGDLS, CDR2 YYNGEE. As DNA, the CDR3 is TGTGCCAGCAGCGTAGAGGGTAGCGGGAGTCGTACAGATACGCAGTATTTT. Translated: CASSVEGSGSRTDTQYF.

The V and J genes are TRBV28 and TRBJ1-5; 8 bases agree with TRBD1. V dropped 5 bases and J dropped 2; count of bases not matched to a gene: 8. The CDR3 is made up of 16 amino acids. The germline V gene has CDR1 MDHEN and CDR2 SYDVKM. The CDR3 loop is CASSPAPGQGNQPQHF. CDR3 DNA sequence: TGTGCCAGCAGTCCCGCCCCGGGACAGGGCAATCAGCCCCAGCATTTT.

V is TRBV5-1 and J is TRBJ2-6, with TRBD1 matching over 7 bases. The ends lost 8 bases at V and 1 base at J; junction bases unmatched: 9. CDR3 length: 16 residues. From germline, CDR1 is SGHRS and CDR2 YFSETQ. The CDR3 coding sequence is TGCGCCAGTGGGGACAGAGAGAATTCTGGGGCCAACGTCCTGACTTTC. This translates into CASGDRENSGANVLTF.

The chain has TRBV9 and TRBJ2-7; 12 bases match TRBD1. Germline loops: CDR1 SGDLS, CDR2 YYNGEE. The CDR3 runs to 18 residues. V lost 2 bases and J lost 5; bases outside the gene matches: 14. The CDR3 coding sequence is TGTGCCAGCAGCGTTCCGAGAGGTTGGGACAGGGGGCAGGACGAGCAGTACTTC. Translated: CASSVPRGWDRGQDEQYF.

The rearrangement uses TRBV4-1 and TRBJ2-1; 10 bases are shared with TRBD2. Germline CDR1 is MGHRA and CDR2 is YSYEKL. This CDR3 is built from 17 residues. V was pared by 3 bases and J by 0 bases, with 5 bases of the junction left unmatched. The CDR3, as DNA: TGCGCCAGCAGCCAGCTAGCGGGAGACGGCTCCTACAATGAGCAGTTCTTC. Amino acids: CASSQLAGDGSYNEQFF.

The J gene is TRBJ2-2, the V gene TRBV29-1; possibly TRBD1 for D (7 bases). Trimming left V 7 bases short and J 4 bases short, with 19 bases between. The CDR3 has 15 amino acids. Germline V gene lookup returns CDR1 SQVTM and CDR2 ANQGSEA. The CDR3 loop is CSARPTGTLTGELFF. The CDR3 nucleotides read TGCAGCGCCCGACCGACAGGGACTCTCACCGGGGAGCTGTTTTTT.

CDR3 amino acids: CASSDPVQETQYF. The CDR3, as DNA: TGCGCCAGTTCGGACCCTGTCCAAGAGACCCAGTACTTC. The chain recombines TRBV5-1 with TRBJ2-5; D gene ambiguous. Germline V CDR1 and CDR2: SGHRS, YFSETQ. The CDR3 covers 13 residues. The ends were cut back, 8 bases at V and 1 base at J, with 12 bases in the middle.

This clone appeared a single time. This chain joins TRBV5-5 and TRBJ2-7, with D unclear. The CDR3 is 14 amino acids. Deletions cut 2 bases from V and 0 bases from J, with 9 bases between. Per germline, CDR1 SGHKS and CDR2 YYEKEE (reference sequence). CDR3 sequence reads: CASSFGFSSYEQYF. The DNA for the CDR3 is TGTGCCAGCAGCTTCGGGTTCAGCTCCTACGAGCAGTACTTC.

This clone was observed once. Other DNA sequences in this sample translate to the same CDR3. CDR3 DNA: TGTGCCAGCAGCTTAGCAGGGACCTACGAGCAGTACTTC. Amino acid sequence: CASSLAGTYEQYF. The V call is TRBV11-2, the J call TRBJ2-7; the D gene is possibly TRBD1 (5 bases). Germline-derived CDR1 and CDR2 are SGHAT and FQNNGV. This CDR3 is 13 amino acids long. Trimming cost V 1 base and J 2 bases, with 6 bases left between them. The full variable domain, completed using reference TRBV11-2 and TRBJ2-7, is EAGVAQSPRYKIIEKRQSVAFWCNPISGHATLYWYQQILGQGPKLLIQFQNNGVVDDSQLPKDRFSAERLKGVDSTLKIQPAKLEDSAVYLCASSLAGTYEQYFGPGTRLTVT.

The chain couples TRBV5-6 to TRBJ2-7; a possible D gene is TRBD2 (5 bases). This CDR3 comprises 15 residues. V was clipped by 4 bases and J by 0 bases, with 14 bases between them. CDR1 is SGHDT, CDR2 YYEEEE, per germline. The CDR3 DNA sequence: TGTGCCAGCAGCCTTGCGACTAAGAGCTCCTACGAGCAGTACTTC. Translating it yields CASSLATKSSYEQYF. Combining the CDR3 with reference TRBV5-6 and TRBJ2-7 gives the whole variable domain DAGVTQSPTHLIKTRGQQVTLRCSPKSGHDTVSWYQQALGQGPQFIFQYYEEEERQRGNFPDRFSGHQFPNYSSELNVNALLLGDSALYLCASSLATKSSYEQYFGPGTRLTVT.

The gene calls are TRBV11-2 and TRBJ2-3, with D unresolved. Germline loops: CDR1 SGHAT, CDR2 FQNNGV. Trimming took off 0 bases at V and 8 bases at J, with 15 bases between the two ends. The CDR3 spans 15 residues. The CDR3 DNA reads TGTGCCAGCAGCTTAGACAGAACCCACAGAGGTACGCAGTATTTT. Protein product: CASSLDRTHRGTQYF.

CDR3 residues: CASSLVASYEQYF. The CDR3 DNA sequence: TGTGCCAGCAGCTTGGTAGCATCTTACGAGCAGTACTTC. This chain joins TRBV5-5 and TRBJ2-7, with D hard to call. This CDR3 has 13 amino acids. The ends were cut back, 0 bases at V and 4 bases at J, with 8 bases in the middle. Germline CDR1 and CDR2: SGHKS and YYEKEE (reference sequence).

The chain carries TRBV6-5 and TRBJ1-5; D ambiguous. With 2 bases removed from V and 4 bases from J, the gap between germline ends came to 15 bases. The CDR3 totals 16 residues. Looked up from germline, CDR1 is MNHEY and CDR2 is SVGAGI. The CDR3 region has the DNA TGTGCCAGCAGTTACAGATGGCCGGCAGTTAATCAGCCCCAGCATTTT. Translation: CASSYRWPAVNQPQHF.

This chain links TRBV28 with TRBJ2-5, with D possibly being TRBD1 (5 bases). Germline V gives CDR1 MDHEN, CDR2 SYDVKM. There are 13 residues in the CDR3. V gave up 8 bases and J gave up 1 base, with 11 bases separating them. Here the CDR3 reads CASSQGTQETQYF. The DNA for the CDR3 is TGTGCCAGCTCTCAGGGTACCCAAGAGACCCAGTACTTC. Together with reference TRBV28 and TRBJ2-5, the CDR3 gives the full variable domain: DVKVTQSSRYLVKRTGEKVFLECVQDMDHENMFWYRQDPGLGLRLIYFSYDVKMKEKGDIPEGYSVSREKKERFSLILESASTNQTSMYLCASSQGTQETQYFGPGTRLLVL.

V usage is TRBV18 and J usage is TRBJ2-5, with 9 bases that match TRBD1. From germline, CDR1 is KGHSH and CDR2 LQKENI. Unmatched junction bases numbered 3, after V lost 4 bases and J lost 0 bases. This CDR3 spans 15 amino acids. Here the CDR3 reads CASSQGTGNQETQYF. The CDR3 region has the DNA TGTGCCAGCTCACAAGGGACAGGGAACCAAGAGACCCAGTACTTC.

The DNA for the CDR3 is TGTGCCTCTTATCCCCCGTGGTACTTC. Its translation: CASYPPWYF. The chain has TRBV30 and TRBJ2-4; D gene unclear. CDR3 length equals 9 residues. Germline-derived CDR1 and CDR2 are GTSNPN and SVGIG (reference sequence). Trimming took off 7 bases at V and 15 bases at J, with 13 bases between the two ends.

The rearrangement links TRBV7-2 to TRBJ2-1; no definite D call. V lost 6 bases and J 12 bases, leaving 12 bases between the germline ends. Germline V gene data show CDR1 as SGHTA and CDR2 as FQGNSA. The CDR3 contains 11 residues. CDR3 DNA sequence: TGTGCCAGCAGTCTCTCCGTCGGGCAGTTCTTC. Protein: CASSLSVGQFF.

The chain employs TRBV19 and TRBJ1-2; TRBD1 might be the D (6 bases). Trimming cost V 10 bases and J 1 base, with 22 bases left between them. Per the germline V gene, CDR1 is LNHDA and CDR2 is SQIVND (reference sequence). The CDR3 is made up of 16 amino acids. The CDR3, as DNA: TGTGCCACTACGGCTTCAGGGGCCCTCAATAACTATGGCTACACCTTC. Translation gives CATTASGALNNYGYTF.

This chain links TRBV10-3 with TRBJ2-7; D might be TRBD1 (6 bases). The CDR3 is 13 amino acids. Germline lookup yields CDR1 ENHRY and CDR2 SYGVKD. Trimming took 5 bases from V and 3 from J, leaving 11 bases between them. The CDR3 region is CAISQGKVYEQYF. In DNA form, the CDR3 reads TGTGCCATCAGTCAGGGGAAAGTCTACGAGCAGTACTTC.

With regard to this clone: Other nucleotide sequences from this sample produce the same CDR3. The rearrangement joins TRBV5-1 to TRBJ2-3; 11 bases align to TRBD2. Germline assignment: CDR1 SGHRS and CDR2 YFSETQ. With 0 bases clipped from V and 1 base from J, the junction kept 1 base outside the gene matches. This CDR3 is 16 amino acids long. CDR3 nucleotides: TGCGCCAGCAGCTTGGAACTAGCGGGAGGCACAGATACGCAGTATTTT. This encodes CASSLELAGGTDTQYF.

This sequence joins TRBV6-5 and TRBJ2-2; weak D call: TRBD2 (6 bases). The CDR3 totals 13 residues. V lost 6 bases and J 5 bases, leaving 10 bases between the germline ends. CDR1 and CDR2 from the germline V gene are MNHEY and SVGAGI. The CDR3: CASSSGLTGELFF. The CDR3, as DNA: TGTGCCAGCAGCTCGGGACTGACCGGGGAGCTGTTTTTT.

The chain combines TRBV2 with TRBJ1-5; no firm D call. The V and J ends lost 4 bases and 6 bases respectively, with 16 bases between them. There are 15 residues in the CDR3. Germline V gene data show CDR1 as SNHLY and CDR2 as FYNNEI. The DNA for the CDR3 is TGTGCCAGCAGTGTAGGTCACCTTGAGGGTCAGCCCCAGCATTTT. It yields the protein CASSVGHLEGQPQHF.

The chain joins TRBV4-1 to TRBJ2-1; no reliable D call. Trimming pared 0 bases from V and 2 bases from J, leaving 8 bases between. The germline gives CDR1 MGHRA, CDR2 YSYEKL. The CDR3 extends over 15 amino acids. In nucleotides, the CDR3 is TGCGCCAGCAGCCAAGAACCGCAGCCCTACAATGAGCAGTTCTTC. Amino acids: CASSQEPQPYNEQFF.

The J gene is TRBJ2-7, the V gene TRBV2, with TRBD2 matching over 8 bases. The CDR3 sequence is 17 residues long. Unmatched junction bases numbered 18, after V lost 9 bases and J lost 2 bases. Germline V gene lookup returns CDR1 SNHLY and CDR2 FYNNEI. CDR3 nucleotides: TGTGCCAGTAGCACAGGTCTCCCCGGGAGGGCCGCCTACGAGCAGTACTTC. It translates to CASSTGLPGRAAYEQYF.

The sample holds one count of this clone. This chain joins TRBV9 and TRBJ2-3; D is possibly TRBD1 (5 bases). Germline-derived CDR1 and CDR2 are SGDLS and YYNGEE. The CDR3 has 18 amino acids. V was pared by 1 base and J by 2 bases, with 20 bases between. This CDR3 is CASSVKGRAGANTDTQYF. The CDR3 region has the DNA TGTGCCAGCAGCGTAAAGGGTAGGGCTGGGGCCAACACAGATACGCAGTATTTT.